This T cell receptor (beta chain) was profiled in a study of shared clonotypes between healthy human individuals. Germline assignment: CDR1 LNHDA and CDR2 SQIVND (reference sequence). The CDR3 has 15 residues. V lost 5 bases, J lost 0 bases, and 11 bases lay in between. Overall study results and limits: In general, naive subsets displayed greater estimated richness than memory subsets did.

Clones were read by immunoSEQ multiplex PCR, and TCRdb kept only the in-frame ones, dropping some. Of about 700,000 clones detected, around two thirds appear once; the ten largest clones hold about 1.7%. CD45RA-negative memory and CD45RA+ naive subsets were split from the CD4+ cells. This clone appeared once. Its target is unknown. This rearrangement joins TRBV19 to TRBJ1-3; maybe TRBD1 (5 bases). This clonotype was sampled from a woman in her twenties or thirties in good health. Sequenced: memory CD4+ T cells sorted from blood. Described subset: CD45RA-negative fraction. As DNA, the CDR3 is TGTGCCAGTAGTGTGGGACCGAGCTCTGGAAACACCATATATTTT. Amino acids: CASSVGPSSGNTIYF.